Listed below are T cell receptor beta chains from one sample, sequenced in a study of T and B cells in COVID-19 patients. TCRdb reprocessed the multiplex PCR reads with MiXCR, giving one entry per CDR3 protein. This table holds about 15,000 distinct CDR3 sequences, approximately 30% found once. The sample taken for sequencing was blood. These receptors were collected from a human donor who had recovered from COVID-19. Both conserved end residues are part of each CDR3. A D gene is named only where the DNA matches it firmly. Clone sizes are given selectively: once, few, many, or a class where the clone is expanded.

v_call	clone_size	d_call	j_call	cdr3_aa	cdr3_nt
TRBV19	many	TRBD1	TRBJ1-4	CASSMWDRNEKLFF	TGTGCCAGTAGTATGTGGGACAGGAATGAAAAACTGTTTTTT
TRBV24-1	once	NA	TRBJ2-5	CATSDLGDLQETQYF	TGTGCCACCAGTGATTTAGGGGACCTTCAAGAGACCCAGTACTTC
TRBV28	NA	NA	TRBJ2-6	CASSEGESSGANVLTF	TGTGCCAGCTCGGAGGGGGAAAGCTCTGGGGCCAACGTCCTGACTTTC
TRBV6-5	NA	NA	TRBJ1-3	CASKAGAQDGNTIYF	TGTGCCAGCAAGGCGGGAGCTCAAGACGGAAACACCATATATTTT
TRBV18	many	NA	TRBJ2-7	CASSPGQGTYEQYF	TGTGCCAGCTCACCCGGCCAGGGGACCTACGAGCAGTACTTC
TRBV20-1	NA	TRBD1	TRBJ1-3	CSAKGTGTGNTIYF	TGCAGTGCGAAAGGGACAGGGACTGGAAACACCATATATTTT
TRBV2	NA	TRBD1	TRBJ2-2	CASSELTGAGELFF	TGTGCCAGCAGTGAGCTAACAGGGGCCGGGGAGCTGTTTTTT
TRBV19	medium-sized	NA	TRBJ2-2	CASSILGGAGATGELFF	TGTGCCAGTAGTATACTGGGCGGGGCGGGGGCCACCGGGGAGCTGTTTTTT
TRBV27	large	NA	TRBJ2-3	CASSLWGPLGGVTDTQYF	TGTGCCAGCAGTTTATGGGGTCCTTTAGGTGGGGTCACAGATACGCAGTATTTT
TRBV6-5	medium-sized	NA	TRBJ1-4	CASSPYLKGGEKLFF	TGTGCCAGCAGCCCGTATCTTAAGGGAGGAGAAAAACTGTTTTTT
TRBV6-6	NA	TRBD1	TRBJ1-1	CASSSTGGGNTEAFF	TGTGCCAGCAGTTCTACAGGGGGAGGGAACACTGAAGCTTTCTTT
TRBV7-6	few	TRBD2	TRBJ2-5	CASSLPTTSGGAYQETQYF	TGTGCCAGCAGCTTACCTACAACTAGCGGGGGGGCCTATCAAGAGACCCAGTACTTC
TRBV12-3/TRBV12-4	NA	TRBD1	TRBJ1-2	CASSQGQGIGYTF	TGTGCCAGCTCTCAAGGACAGGGGATCGGCTACACCTTC
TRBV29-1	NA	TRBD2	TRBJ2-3	CSGGGSTDTQYF	TGCAGCGGGGGGGGTAGCACAGATACGCAGTATTTT
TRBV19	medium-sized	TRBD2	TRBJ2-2	CASSPASGGYTGELFF	TGTGCCAGTAGCCCGGCGAGCGGGGGATACACCGGGGAGCTGTTTTTT
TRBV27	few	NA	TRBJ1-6	CASSLSPPGENSPLHF	TGTGCCAGCAGTTTATCCCCCCCGGGTGAGAATTCACCCCTCCACTTT
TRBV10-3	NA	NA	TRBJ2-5	CAISEGVMETQYF	TGTGCCATCAGTGAGGGAGTCATGGAGACCCAGTACTTC
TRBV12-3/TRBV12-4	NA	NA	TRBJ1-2	CASSSFGGTGYGYTF	TGTGCCAGCAGTTCCTTCGGGGGAACAGGGTATGGCTACACCTTC
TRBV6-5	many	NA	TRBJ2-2	CASSPEAGVTGELFF	TGTGCCAGCAGTCCCGAGGCAGGGGTCACCGGGGAGCTGTTTTTT
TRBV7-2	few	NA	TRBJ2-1	CASSQSYNEQFF	TGTGCCAGCAGCCAAAGTTACAATGAGCAGTTCTTC
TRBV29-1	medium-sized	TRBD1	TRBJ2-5	CSGRDRDSETQYF	TGCAGCGGTAGGGACAGGGATTCGGAGACCCAGTACTTC
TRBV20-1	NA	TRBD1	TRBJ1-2	CSASPGGYGYTF	TGCAGTGCCTCGCCAGGGGGCTATGGCTACACCTTC
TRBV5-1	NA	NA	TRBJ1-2	CASSLGRQTANYGYTF	TGCGCCAGCAGCTTGGGGAGACAGACTGCTAACTATGGCTACACCTTC
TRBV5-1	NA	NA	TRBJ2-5	CASSLDAKQTQYF	TGCGCCAGCAGCTTGGACGCCAAGCAGACCCAGTACTTC
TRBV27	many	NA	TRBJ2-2	CASGWTALLNTGELFF	TGTGCCAGCGGATGGACAGCTCTTTTGAACACCGGGGAGCTGTTTTTT
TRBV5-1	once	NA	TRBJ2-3	CASSSSTDTQYF	TGCGCCAGCAGCTCGAGCACAGATACGCAGTATTTT
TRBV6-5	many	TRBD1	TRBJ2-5	CASSAGGAETQYF	TGTGCCAGCAGTGCAGGGGGCGCGGAGACCCAGTACTTC
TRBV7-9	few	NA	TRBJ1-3	CASSRGGNNIYF	TGTGCCAGCAGCAGGGGCGGAAACAACATATATTTT
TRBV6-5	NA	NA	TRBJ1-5	CASRGRFSNQPQHF	TGTGCCAGCAGGGGGAGGTTTAGCAATCAGCCCCAGCATTTT
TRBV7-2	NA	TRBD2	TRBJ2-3	CASSLVSSGGSSTDTQYF	TGTGCCAGCAGCTTAGTGTCTAGCGGGGGCTCTAGCACAGATACGCAGTATTTT
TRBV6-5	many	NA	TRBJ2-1	CASTHEGGVNEQFF	TGTGCCAGCACCCACGAGGGGGGGGTCAATGAGCAGTTCTTC
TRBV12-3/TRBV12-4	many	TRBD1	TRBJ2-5	CASRLGQYQETQYF	TGTGCCAGCCGCCTGGGACAGTACCAAGAGACCCAGTACTTC
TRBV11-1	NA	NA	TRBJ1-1	CASSLAFTWGSKAFF	TGTGCCAGCAGCTTAGCGTTTACGTGGGGTTCTAAAGCTTTCTTT
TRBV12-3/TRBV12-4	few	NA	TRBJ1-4	CASRDGNEKLFF	TGTGCCAGCCGAGACGGGAATGAAAAACTGTTTTTT
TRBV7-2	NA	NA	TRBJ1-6	CASSPWTEMGSPLHF	TGTGCCAGCAGCCCCTGGACAGAGATGGGTTCACCCCTCCACTTT
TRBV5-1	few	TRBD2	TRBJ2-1	CASSLGSGGADNEQFF	TGCGCCAGCAGCTTGGGGAGCGGGGGGGCAGATAATGAGCAGTTCTTC
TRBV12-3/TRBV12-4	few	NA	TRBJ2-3	CASSLEYVPQYF	TGTGCCAGCAGTTTAGAATATGTGCCGCAGTATTTT
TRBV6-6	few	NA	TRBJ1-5	CASTQGLGGQPQHF	TGTGCCAGCACCCAGGGGCTGGGGGGTCAGCCCCAGCATTTT
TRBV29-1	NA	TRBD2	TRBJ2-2	CSVGTGTSGYTGELFF	TGCAGCGTTGGGACCGGGACTAGCGGATACACCGGGGAGCTGTTTTTT
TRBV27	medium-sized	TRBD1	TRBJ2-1	CASSLWEGQGVFDEQFF	TGTGCCAGCAGTTTATGGGAGGGACAGGGTGTATTCGATGAGCAGTTCTTC
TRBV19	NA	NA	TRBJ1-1	CASSFQGDTEAFF	TGTGCCAGTAGTTTTCAGGGCGACACTGAAGCTTTCTTT
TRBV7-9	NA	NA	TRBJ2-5	CASSNQGRETQYF	TGTGCCAGCAGCAACCAGGGTCGCGAGACCCAGTACTTC
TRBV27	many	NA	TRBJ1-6	CASRGSTPNSPLHF	TGTGCCAGCCGGGGTTCCACGCCTAATTCACCCCTCCACTTT
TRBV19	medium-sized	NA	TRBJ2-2	CARGRGRDTGELFF	TGTGCCAGGGGCAGGGGAAGGGACACCGGGGAGCTGTTTTTT